These 12 T cell receptor beta chains share one sample of origin, sequenced in a study of early T cells in non-severe SARS-CoV-2 infection. TCRdb re-analysed the 5' RACE reads in MiXCR, keeping a single row per CDR3 protein. The sample records 35,000 to 45,000 distinct CDR3 sequences, about 6.5% being singletons. The material was whole blood, obtained at baseline. These TCRs come from an adult who was a healthcare worker with PCR-confirmed SARS-CoV-2 infection or an uninfected control (not recorded which).

The chain combines TRBV7-2 with TRBJ1-3; D ambiguous. Trimming pared 5 bases from V and 2 bases from J, leaving 13 bases between. The CDR3 sequence is 15 residues long. Germline CDR1 is SGHTA and CDR2 is FQGNSA. CDR3 protein: CASSGEAWPGNTIYF. CDR3 DNA: TGTGCCAGCAGCGGAGAGGCTTGGCCTGGAAACACCATATATTTT.

This clonotype was detected a few times. The V gene is TRBV7-2, the J gene TRBJ2-3; no reliable D call. V was clipped by 5 bases and J by 3 bases, with 6 bases between them. Germline V gene lookup returns CDR1 SGHTA and CDR2 FQGNSA. The CDR3 runs to 12 residues. The CDR3 nucleotides are TGTGCCAGCAGCCCGGAGACAGATACGCAGTATTTT. Protein sequence: CASSPETDTQYF.

This clonotype was recorded many times. The V and J genes are TRBV5-6 and TRBJ1-5; TRBD1 agrees at 10 bases. Unmatched junction bases numbered 5, after V lost 4 bases and J lost 1 base. This CDR3 spans 16 amino acids. The germline V gene has CDR1 SGHDT and CDR2 YYEEEE. CDR3 coding DNA: TGTGCCAGCAGCCGGGACAGGGGTAGGAGCAATCAGCCCCAGCATTTT. Amino acid sequence: CASSRDRGRSNQPQHF.

This clonotype was detected ten times or more. The chain is built from TRBV20-1 and TRBJ2-7, with TRBD2 as a possible D gene (6 bases). Trimming pared 6 bases from V and 2 bases from J, leaving 17 bases between. This CDR3 region has 14 residues. Germline V gives CDR1 DFQATT, CDR2 SNEGSKA (reference sequence). The CDR3: CSAATGAGTYEQYF. Written as DNA, the CDR3 is TGCAGTGCCGCCACCGGAGCGGGCACCTACGAGCAGTACTTC.

Notes on this clonotype: Given a much more abundant clone one base away, this may be a read error. V and J are TRBV7-6 and TRBJ1-1, with 8 bases fitting TRBD1. The germline CDR1 and CDR2 sequences are SGHVS and FNYEAQ. The CDR3 spans 15 residues. CDR3 in amino acids: CASSLAAGGSTEVFF. The DNA for the CDR3 is TGTGCCAGCAGCTTAGCGGCAGGGGGCAGCACTGAAGTTTTCTTT.

This clonotype was detected once. This chain links TRBV20-1 with TRBJ2-5, with D possibly being TRBD2 (6 bases). The V end lost 1 base, the J end lost 5 bases, and 14 bases lay between the germline ends. CDR1 is DFQATT, CDR2 SNEGSKA, per germline (reference sequence). CDR3 length: 14 residues. CDR3 DNA: TGCAGTGCTAGAGTGGCGGGAAGACGGGAGACCCAGTACTTC. Protein sequence: CSARVAGRRETQYF.

V is TRBV6-1 and J is TRBJ2-1; D assignment may be TRBD1 or TRBD2 (6 bases each). Trimming pared 5 bases from V and 8 bases from J, leaving 13 bases between. The CDR3 is 13 amino acids. From germline, CDR1 is MNHNS and CDR2 SASEGT. The CDR3 region has the DNA TGTGCCAGCAGTATCGGGGGCCAAGATGAGCAGTTCTTC. Protein sequence: CASSIGGQDEQFF.

This sequence joins TRBV24-1 and TRBJ2-5, with 9 positions matching TRBD1. V gave up 8 bases and J gave up 5 bases; unmatched junction bases: 8. The CDR3 runs to 14 residues. The germline V gene has CDR1 KGHDR and CDR2 SFDVKD. The CDR3 protein is CATNMGQGSETQYF. In nucleotides, the CDR3 is TGTGCCACCAATATGGGACAGGGCAGCGAGACCCAGTACTTC.

V and J are TRBV24-1 and TRBJ1-2; 9 bases map to TRBD1. The V and J ends lost 9 bases and 7 bases, in that order; junction bases with no gene match: 5. In germline, CDR1 is KGHDR, CDR2 SFDVKD. This CDR3 spans 12 amino acids. The CDR3 reads CATRPTGGGYTF. As DNA, the CDR3 is TGTGCCACCCGCCCGACAGGGGGTGGCTACACCTTC.

This clonotype occurred a few times. V gene TRBV15 combines with J gene TRBJ2-7; D is perhaps TRBD1 (6 bases). Germline CDR1 is LNHNV and CDR2 is YYDKDF (reference sequence). The CDR3 length is 16 residues. Trimming shortened V by 0 bases and J by 2 bases, and 14 bases separated the two germline ends. The CDR3 DNA follows: TGTGCCACCAGCAGAGATCTAGAGACAGGAGCCTACGAGCAGTACTTC. Translation gives CATSRDLETGAYEQYF.

V is TRBV2 and J is TRBJ2-5; TRBD2 matches 9 bases. The germline V gene has CDR1 SNHLY and CDR2 FYNNEI. Trimming removed 7 bases from V and 4 bases from J; junction bases left unmatched: 10. The CDR3 sequence is 15 residues long. DNA of the CDR3: TGTGCCAGCAATAAGAGGGGACTAGCCGGAGAGACCCAGTACTTC. The encoded protein is CASNKRGLAGETQYF.

A few counts support this clonotype. The gene calls are TRBV7-2 and TRBJ2-3, with 8 bases matching TRBD2. CDR3 length equals 18 residues. The germline V gene has CDR1 SGHTA and CDR2 FQGNSA. With 2 bases clipped from V and 2 bases from J, the junction kept 12 bases outside the gene matches. The CDR3 sequence: CASSLPPKSGSNTDTQYF. Written as DNA, the CDR3 is TGTGCCAGCAGCTTACCCCCTAAGAGCGGGAGCAACACAGATACGCAGTATTTT.